A single sample is the source of the 15 T cell receptor beta chains below, sequenced in a study of human T cells and chemical hapten exposure. TCRdb reprocessed the RACE reads via MiXCR and lists one record per CDR3 protein. The sample has approximately 260,000 distinct CDR3 sequences, approximately 7.5% seen once. Stated time point: pre-sensitization, week 0. Treatment indicated: therapeutic diphenylcyclopropenone sensitization with weekly scalp DPC. The input for sequencing was whole blood, taken in connection with sensitization to the hapten diphenylcyclopropenone (DPC). The receptor set was obtained from a man younger than 35 with alopecia areata. Some clones in this sample may be carry-over from other donors' samples.

V usage is TRBV4-2 and J usage is TRBJ2-1; 10 bases are a match to TRBD1. CDR3 length equals 16 residues. V shed 0 bases, J shed 5 bases, and the junction held 4 bases outside the gene matches. Germline V gene lookup returns CDR1 LGHNA and CDR2 YNFKEQ. The CDR3 region is CASSQDRDRGHNEQFF. As DNA, the CDR3 is TGTGCCAGCAGCCAAGACCGGGACAGGGGCCACAATGAGCAGTTCTTC.

The rearrangement links TRBV20-1 to TRBJ2-5; a weak D match, TRBD1 (6 bases). Deletions cut 6 bases from V and 4 bases from J, with 12 bases between. Germline V gene lookup returns CDR1 DFQATT and CDR2 SNEGSKA (reference sequence). The CDR3 covers 12 residues. The CDR3 DNA sequence: TGCAGTGCGCCGGACAGACGAGAGACCCAGTACTTC. Protein sequence: CSAPDRRETQYF.

There are many counts of this clonotype. The chain is built from TRBV18 and TRBJ1-5, with unresolved D. The CDR3 loop spans 13 amino acids. The germline gives CDR1 KGHSH, CDR2 LQKENI. Between the trimmed V and J ends, which lost 6 bases and 4 bases, there was a span of 10 bases. The CDR3 bases are TGTGCCAGCTCGCCAGAGTCTAATCAGCCCCAGCATTTT. As protein: CASSPESNQPQHF.

This clonotype was counted a few times. The chain has TRBV29-1 and TRBJ2-1; D might be TRBD1 or TRBD2, each matching 5 bases. The germline gives CDR1 SQVTM, CDR2 ANQGSEA. This CDR3 spans 13 amino acids. The V gene lost 7 bases and the J gene lost 1 base, with 11 bases spanning the gap. Here the CDR3 reads CSARGSSYNEQFF. CDR3 nucleotide sequence: TGCAGCGCCCGGGGCAGTTCCTACAATGAGCAGTTCTTC.

This clonotype was picked up a small number of times. The chain joins TRBV2 to TRBJ2-4, with 8 bases fitting TRBD1. The CDR3 has 19 amino acids. Unmatched junction bases numbered 13, after V lost 2 bases and J lost 1 base. CDR1 is SNHLY, CDR2 FYNNEI, per germline. The CDR3 DNA reads TGTGCCAGCAGTGAACGGGACAGGACCCTTCGAGTCGCCAAAAACATTCAGTACTTC. Protein: CASSERDRTLRVAKNIQYF.

This clonotype was seen a few times. The chain links TRBV9 to TRBJ2-5, with TRBD1 as a possible D gene (6 bases). Trimming removed 3 bases from V and 2 bases from J, with 14 bases in between. CDR1 is SGDLS, CDR2 YYNGEE, per germline. The CDR3 spans 15 residues. The CDR3 DNA reads TGTGCCAGCAGCGCGGGACACCGGAAACAAGAGACCCAGTACTTC. It specifies CASSAGHRKQETQYF.

This chain connects TRBV5-1 to TRBJ2-3, with D perhaps matching TRBD2 (5 bases). Germline CDR1 reads SGHRS; CDR2 reads YFSETQ. The CDR3 consists of 11 residues. The V end was cut by 5 bases, the J end by 5 bases, with 6 bases between. The CDR3 loop reads CASRDLDTQYF. The CDR3 DNA follows: TGCGCCAGCAGGGACTTAGATACGCAGTATTTT.

This clonotype was recorded a few times. The germline gene is not matched at one end of the junction; a read error may be the cause. The chain carries TRBV12-3 or TRBV12-4 and TRBJ1-1; 7 bases agree with TRBD1. The CDR3 runs 11 residues. The CDR3 nucleotides are TGTGCCAGCAGTCCCCGGGACAGAGTTCTCTTT. It is translated as CASSPRDRVLF.

The sample holds many counts of this clonotype. The chain links TRBV6-5 to TRBJ2-5, with D unclear. This CDR3 region has 13 residues. Germline assignment: CDR1 MNHEY and CDR2 SVGAGI. V lost 4 bases and J lost 6, with 12 bases in between. The DNA of the CDR3 is TGTGCCAGCAGTTCCCTGCCCGCACAGACCCAGTACTTC. This translates into CASSSLPAQTQYF.

This clonotype has only a few counts. The gene calls are TRBV29-1 and TRBJ2-2; D uncertain. Germline V gives CDR1 SQVTM, CDR2 ANQGSEA. The CDR3 totals 12 residues. The V end lost 4 bases, the J end lost 1 base, and 4 bases lay between the germline ends. In nucleotides, the CDR3 is TGCAGCGTTGTTTTGAACACCGGGGAGCTGTTTTTT. Translating gives CSVVLNTGELFF.

This clonotype was counted at least ten times. The V gene is TRBV2, the J gene TRBJ1-1, with D possibly TRBD1 on 5 matching bases. From germline, CDR1 is SNHLY and CDR2 FYNNEI. CDR3 length: 14 residues. Written as DNA, the CDR3 is TGTTCTAAGACGCGGACATTGAGAAAAACTGAAGCTTTCTTT. Protein: CSKTRTLRKTEAFF.

This clonotype appeared many times. J is TRBJ2-5 and V is TRBV28; D may be TRBD2 (7 bases). Germline CDR1 MDHEN, CDR2 SYDVKM. The CDR3 has 18 amino acids. Trimming pared 3 bases from V and 1 base from J, leaving 21 bases between. The CDR3 loop reads CASSFVPFGRGPQETQYF. DNA of the CDR3: TGTGCCAGCAGTTTCGTCCCCTTCGGGCGGGGGCCCCAAGAGACCCAGTACTTC.

This clonotype was observed many times. The CDR3 loop is CASRTPAGAYGYTF. The CDR3 bases are TGTGCCAGCAGGACCCCGGCGGGAGCCTATGGCTACACCTTC. The rearrangement links TRBV28 to TRBJ1-2; D is unclear. Germline lookup yields CDR1 MDHEN and CDR2 SYDVKM. CDR3 size: 14 residues. The V end lost 6 bases, the J end lost 4 bases, and 15 bases lay between the germline ends.

This clonotype was detected a few times. The chain combines TRBV29-1 with TRBJ2-5, with D tentatively TRBD1 (6 bases). The germline V gene encodes CDR1 SQVTM and CDR2 ANQGSEA. V was shortened by 3 bases and J by 5 bases, with 13 bases between the two germline ends. This CDR3 has 13 amino acids. The CDR3 is CSVEGRGAETQYF. CDR3 DNA: TGCAGCGTTGAGGGCAGGGGAGCGGAGACCCAGTACTTC.

The chain recombines TRBV20-1 with TRBJ2-7; 10 bases are shared with TRBD1. The length of the CDR3 is 14 residues. Germline assignment: CDR1 DFQATT and CDR2 SNEGSKA (reference sequence). The V gene end was trimmed by 5 bases and the J gene end by 4 bases; junction bases not matched to a gene: 8. The chain's CDR3 is CSAALGTGEYEQYF. The DNA of the CDR3 is TGCAGTGCTGCTTTGGGGACAGGGGAATACGAGCAGTACTTC.